The clone carrying this T cell receptor beta chain was counted a few times. Sequencing used immunoSEQ multiplex PCR; TCRdb keeps in-frame clones, though not all of them. Here the sample spans over 850,000 clones, about four fifths being singletons. CD4+ cells were split into CD45RA+ naive and CD45RA-negative memory subsets. The sample is drawn from a study of shared clonotypes between healthy human individuals. Material: memory CD4+ T cells from PBMCs. Subset given: CD45RA-negative fraction. The sequence came from a man aged 18-30 years in good health. Some clones in this sample may be carry-over from other donors' samples.

In DNA, the CDR3 is TGTGCCAGCAGCTTAAGCCAGGATTATGGCTACACCTTC. As protein: CASSLSQDYGYTF. J is TRBJ1-2 and V is TRBV7-3, with unresolved D. The germline V gene has CDR1 SGHTA and CDR2 FQGTGA. Trimming left V 1 base short and J 5 bases short, with 8 bases between. The CDR3 is 13 residues long.